The T cell receptor beta chain described here comes from a study of OX40 agonist ivuxolimab in advanced cancers. Notes on the study in general: Specificity for antigen went undetermined in the expanded peripheral T cells. In the 0.1 to 3.0 mg/kg range, CD4+ and CD8+ blood T cells had expanded clonally by week 6.

V was shortened by 1 base and J by 8 bases, with 17 bases between the two germline ends. The length of the CDR3 is 16 residues. Per the germline V gene, CDR1 is KGHSH and CDR2 is LQKENI. Clones were sequenced by immunoSEQ multiplex PCR, and TCRdb holds only the in-frame ones, with some missing. Here the sample spans approximately 35,000 clones, 74% being singletons. On this clone itself: What it binds is unknown.

The rearrangement uses TRBV18 and TRBJ2-2, with D possibly TRBD1 on 7 matching bases. The sample was CD4+ or CD8+ T cells sorted from blood, taken in a trial of the OX40 agonist ivuxolimab. This sequence originates from an adult with an advanced solid tumor such as melanoma, head and neck, liver or kidney cancer. In DNA, the CDR3 is TGTGCCAGCTCACCACTTTTCGCAGGGGGGCGTGGGGAGCTGTTTTTT. Its protein is CASSPLFAGGRGELFF.